The 32 T cell receptor beta chains below all came from one sample that was sequenced in a study of shared clonotypes between healthy human individuals. Sequencing was performed with immunoSEQ multiplex PCR; in TCRdb, only in-frame clones are kept and a portion is missing. The sample contains millions of clones, approximately 92% of which appear only once. Sequencing input: naive CD4+ T cells sorted from blood. Stated subset: CD45RA+ positively selected. The receptors were sampled from a young man in good health.

V is TRBV19 and J is TRBJ1-4, with D possibly matching TRBD1 (5 bases). The CDR3 extends over 16 amino acids. Germline V CDR1 and CDR2: LNHDA, SQIVND (reference sequence). Trimming pared 9 bases from V and 3 bases from J, leaving 20 bases between. CDR3 coding DNA: TGTGCCAGCCACCCGGTGGGGCGCGGGTCTAATGAAAAACTGTTTTTT. Amino acids: CASHPVGRGSNEKLFF.

The chain couples TRBV7-2 to TRBJ2-5, with 7 positions matching TRBD2. CDR3 length: 14 amino acids. V gave up 5 bases and J gave up 3 bases; unmatched junction bases: 6. Germline CDR1 SGHTA, CDR2 FQGNSA. The CDR3 coding sequence is TGTGCCAGCAGCCCTACGCGGGGGAAAGAGACCCAGTACTTC. Its protein is CASSPTRGKETQYF.

As concerns this clone: Distinct nucleotide sequences in the sample also encode this CDR3. V and J are TRBV6-1 and TRBJ1-5; D call uncertain. V dropped 8 bases and J dropped 2 bases, with 4 bases sitting between them. Germline CDR1 is MNHNS and CDR2 is SASEGT. The CDR3 contains 11 residues. The CDR3 loop is CASAGNQPQHF. The DNA for the CDR3 is TGTGCCAGCGCGGGCAATCAGCCCCAGCATTTT.

This clone was observed a few times. The V call is TRBV10-1, the J call TRBJ1-2; possibly TRBD1 for D (5 bases). V shed 3 bases and J shed 2 bases, with 7 bases lying between them. Germline-derived CDR1 and CDR2 are WNHNN and SYGVQD (reference sequence). The CDR3 covers 13 residues. The CDR3 sequence is CASSDSGNYGYTF. The DNA of the CDR3 is TGCGCCAGCAGTGACTCAGGGAACTATGGCTACACCTTC.

The chain has TRBV18 and TRBJ2-5; 9 nucleotides line up with TRBD1. The CDR3 is 15 amino acids. CDR1 KGHSH and CDR2 LQKENI come from the germline V gene. Trimming removed 2 bases from V and 7 bases from J; junction bases left unmatched: 8. CDR3 region: CASSPRQGQGLTQYF. The CDR3 DNA is TGTGCCAGCTCACCAAGACAGGGACAGGGCTTGACCCAGTACTTC.

The genes are TRBV5-4 and TRBJ1-1; D is unclear. The CDR3 consists of 15 residues. Germline V lookup: CDR1 SGHNT, CDR2 YYREEE (reference sequence). Trimming pared 0 bases from V and 4 bases from J, leaving 13 bases between. The chain's CDR3 is CASSLEARSSTEAFF. Here the CDR3 DNA reads TGTGCCAGCAGCTTGGAGGCACGGAGCAGCACTGAAGCTTTCTTT.

The chain couples TRBV18 to TRBJ2-1; no firm D call. Germline CDR1 and CDR2: KGHSH and LQKENI. The CDR3 is 12 residues long. Trimming took off 0 bases at V and 7 bases at J, with 4 bases between the two ends. The CDR3: CASSPPANEQFF. In DNA, the CDR3 is TGTGCCAGCTCACCACCGGCGAATGAGCAGTTCTTC.

The chain uses TRBV7-9 and TRBJ1-1; a possible D gene is TRBD1 (5 bases). The CDR3 spans 15 residues. Germline-derived CDR1 and CDR2 are SEHNR and FQNEAQ (reference sequence). Trimming cost V 5 bases and J 1 base, with 14 bases left between them. The CDR3 reads CASSPFRAPNTEAFF. The CDR3 nucleotides are TGTGCCAGCAGCCCCTTCAGGGCCCCGAACACTGAAGCTTTCTTT.

As to this clone: Germline is not matched at one junction end, which may reflect a read error. The rearrangement links TRBV29-1 to TRBJ1-1; perhaps TRBD1 as D (6 bases). In germline, CDR1 is SQVTM, CDR2 ANQGSEA. The CDR3 extends over 13 amino acids. In nucleotides, the CDR3 is TGCAGCGCTGAACAGGGAGGAAGTACTGAAGCTTTCTTT. Translating it yields CSAEQGGSTEAFF. Full variable domain (outside the CDR3, taken from reference TRBV29-1 and TRBJ1-1): SAVISQKPSRDICQRGTSLTIQCQVDSQVTMMFWYRQQPGQSLTLIATANQGSEATYESGFVIDKFPISRPNLTFSTLTVSNMSPEDSSIYLCSAEQGGSTEAFFGQGTRLTVV.

This clone was counted once. The chain uses TRBV19 and TRBJ2-5; TRBD2 matches at 7 bases. The V and J ends lost 6 bases and 5 bases, in that order; junction bases with no gene match: 12. This CDR3 region has 15 residues. Germline lookup yields CDR1 LNHDA and CDR2 SQIVND (reference sequence). The CDR3: CASRLAGLVSETQYF. For the CDR3, the DNA is TGTGCCAGTAGGCTGGCTGGACTAGTGAGTGAGACCCAGTACTTC.

V is TRBV5-5 and J is TRBJ1-1; D not resolved. This CDR3 contains 15 residues. V was pared by 2 bases and J by 5 bases, with 16 bases between. Per germline, CDR1 SGHKS and CDR2 YYEKEE (reference sequence). CDR3 in amino acids: CASSFSFILGTEAFF. DNA for the CDR3: TGTGCCAGCAGCTTTTCCTTCATTCTGGGAACTGAAGCTTTCTTT.

This rearrangement joins TRBV11-2 to TRBJ2-3; 9 bases are shared with TRBD2. After removal of 0 bases from V and 0 bases from J, the junction contained 4 bases not matched to a gene. This CDR3 is built from 17 residues. CDR1 is SGHAT and CDR2 is FQNNGV in the germline V gene. CDR3 sequence: CASSLERAGGSTDTQYF. The DNA of the CDR3 is TGTGCCAGCAGCTTAGAGCGAGCGGGAGGAAGCACAGATACGCAGTATTTT.

Concerning this clone: This same CDR3 is encoded by further DNA sequences in the sample. This chain links TRBV4-1 with TRBJ1-2, with D unclear. The CDR3 has 12 residues. With 3 bases removed from V and 2 bases from J, the gap between germline ends came to 4 bases. Germline-derived CDR1 and CDR2 are MGHRA and YSYEKL. CDR3 amino acids: CASSQVNYGYTF. The CDR3 nucleotides are TGCGCCAGCAGCCAGGTGAACTATGGCTACACCTTC.

The genes are TRBV19 and TRBJ2-3, with D maybe TRBD1 (6 bases). The CDR3 loop spans 15 amino acids. Germline CDR1 is LNHDA and CDR2 is SQIVND (reference sequence). The ends were cut back, 6 bases at V and 1 base at J, with 14 bases in the middle. The CDR3: CASRGWGPGTDTQYF. As DNA, the CDR3 is TGTGCCAGTAGAGGATGGGGGCCCGGCACAGATACGCAGTATTTT. Full variable domain (rest looked up from reference TRBV19 and TRBJ2-3): DGGITQSPKYLFRKEGQNVTLSCEQNLNHDAMYWYRQDPGQGLRLIYYSQIVNDFQKGDIAEGYSVSREKKESFPLTVTSAQKNPTAFYLCASRGWGPGTDTQYFGPGTRLTVL.

In regard to this clone: The identical CDR3 is also encoded by other nucleotide sequences in the sample. The chain couples TRBV18 to TRBJ1-5; a weak D match, TRBD1 (6 bases). Trimming took off 3 bases at V and 0 bases at J, with 12 bases between the two ends. The germline V gene has CDR1 KGHSH and CDR2 LQKENI. CDR3 size: 16 residues. The CDR3 DNA sequence: TGTGCCAGCTCACCTTCGACAGGCAATAGCAATCAGCCCCAGCATTTT. This gives the protein CASSPSTGNSNQPQHF.

The V gene is TRBV4-3, the J gene TRBJ2-3; D not resolved. The CDR3 is made up of 18 amino acids. Germline CDR1 LGHNA, CDR2 YSLEER. The ends were cut back, 3 bases at V and 0 bases at J, with 19 bases in the middle. This CDR3 reads CASSQFKSPTASTDTQYF. In DNA form, the CDR3 reads TGCGCCAGCAGCCAGTTTAAATCTCCGACGGCTAGCACAGATACGCAGTATTTT.

The chain has TRBV27 and TRBJ2-7; 8 bases align to TRBD2. From germline, CDR1 is MNHEY and CDR2 SMNVEV (reference sequence). This CDR3 region has 14 residues. Trimming at V came to 3 bases and at J to 9 bases, leaving 10 bases not matched to a gene. This CDR3 reads CASSLSGTRIWQYF. In nucleotides, the CDR3 is TGTGCCAGCAGTTTGAGTGGGACTAGGATCTGGCAGTACTTC.

The chain links TRBV6-5 to TRBJ2-7; D is tentatively TRBD1 or TRBD2 (5 bases each). The germline gives CDR1 MNHEY, CDR2 SVGAGI. Trimming removed 5 bases at V and 6 bases at J, with 11 bases between. This CDR3 contains 12 residues. The CDR3 spells CASSGRAGEQYF. DNA for the CDR3: TGTGCCAGCAGTGGCAGGGCGGGCGAGCAGTACTTC.

Of note for this clone: Other DNA sequences in the sample encode the same CDR3. The genes are TRBV7-3 and TRBJ2-3; 12 nucleotides match TRBD2. CDR1 is SGHTA and CDR2 is FQGTGA in the germline V gene. The CDR3 runs to 14 residues. Unmatched junction bases numbered 2, after V lost 4 bases and J lost 6 bases. The CDR3 nucleotides read TGTGCCAGCAGCTCTAGCGGGGGGGCTGATACGCAGTATTTT. Translated, it gives CASSSSGGADTQYF. Full variable domain (missing parts from reference TRBV7-3 and TRBJ2-3): GAGVSQTPSNKVTEKGKYVELRCDPISGHTALYWYRQSLGQGPEFLIYFQGTGAADDSGLPNDRFFAVRPEGSVSTLKIQRTERGDSAVYLCASSSSGGADTQYFGPGTRLTVL.

V and J are TRBV25-1 and TRBJ1-5; TRBD1 might be the D (5 bases). Germline V gene data show CDR1 as MGHDK and CDR2 as SYGVNS. Trimming left V 6 bases short and J 1 base short, with 10 bases between. The CDR3 runs to 14 residues. Written as DNA, the CDR3 is TGTGCCAGCAGCCGGGGGGGAAGCAATCAGCCCCAGCATTTT. It translates to CASSRGGSNQPQHF.

The rearrangement joins TRBV5-4 to TRBJ1-6, with TRBD1 as a possible D gene (6 bases). Per the germline V gene, CDR1 is SGHNT and CDR2 is YYREEE (reference sequence). Trimming cost V 2 bases and J 7 bases, with 13 bases left between them. The CDR3 loop spans 15 amino acids. CDR3 DNA sequence: TGTGCCAGCAGCTTTGGGGGGCTGAGGAATTCACCCCTCCACTTT. As protein: CASSFGGLRNSPLHF.

The J gene is TRBJ1-1, the V gene TRBV7-2; 10 positions agree with TRBD1. After removal of 4 bases from V and 7 bases from J, the junction contained 6 bases not matched to a gene. The germline V gene has CDR1 SGHTA and CDR2 FQGNSA. This CDR3 is built from 14 residues. Written as DNA, the CDR3 is TGTGCCAGCAGCTCGAGACAGGGGGCTGTTGAAGCTTTCTTT. Its protein product is CASSSRQGAVEAFF.

The CDR3 DNA reads TGTGCCAGCAACGTGGGGGCTACTAATGAAAAACTGTTTTTT. It yields the protein CASNVGATNEKLFF. J is TRBJ1-4 and V is TRBV2; D might be TRBD1 (6 bases). Trimming left V 7 bases short and J 2 bases short, with 11 bases between. Germline V gives CDR1 SNHLY, CDR2 FYNNEI. CDR3 length: 14 residues.

The V and J genes are TRBV7-8 and TRBJ1-3; 7 bases are shared with TRBD1. Germline V gene data show CDR1 as SGHVS and CDR2 as FQNEAQ. The CDR3 loop spans 16 amino acids. V lost 3 bases and J lost 0; bases outside the gene matches: 5. CDR3 sequence (DNA): TGTGCCAGCAGCTTGGACAGGTTTAGCTCTGGAAACACCATATATTTT. Translation gives CASSLDRFSSGNTIYF.

This clone was seen a single time. This CDR3 is also generated by other DNA sequences in the sample. V usage is TRBV7-2 and J usage is TRBJ2-1; 12 nucleotides match TRBD2. The CDR3 is 14 residues long. Germline V lookup: CDR1 SGHTA, CDR2 FQGNSA. Unmatched junction bases numbered 3, after V lost 6 bases and J lost 6 bases. The CDR3 is CASSRGLAGNEQFF. The CDR3 nucleotides read TGTGCCAGCAGTAGGGGACTAGCGGGCAATGAGCAGTTCTTC.

Worth noting for this clone: The identical CDR3 is also encoded by other nucleotide sequences in the sample. The chain has TRBV11-2 and TRBJ2-5, with a possible D match to TRBD2 (6 bases). Germline values: CDR1 SGHAT, CDR2 FQNNGV. This CDR3 region has 14 residues. The V and J ends lost 1 base and 2 bases respectively, with 8 bases between them. CDR3 protein: CASSLGRGQETQYF. The CDR3 DNA is TGTGCCAGCAGCTTAGGCCGGGGGCAAGAGACCCAGTACTTC. Variable domain in full (rest from reference TRBV11-2 and TRBJ2-5): EAGVAQSPRYKIIEKRQSVAFWCNPISGHATLYWYQQILGQGPKLLIQFQNNGVVDDSQLPKDRFSAERLKGVDSTLKIQPAKLEDSAVYLCASSLGRGQETQYFGPGTRLLVL.

V is TRBV7-2 and J is TRBJ2-7; 7 nucleotides match TRBD2. V dropped 5 bases and J dropped 2; count of bases not matched to a gene: 6. The CDR3 has 14 amino acids. CDR1 is SGHTA, CDR2 FQGNSA, per germline. The CDR3: CASSPGTNTYEQYF. In nucleotides, the CDR3 is TGTGCCAGCAGCCCAGGGACTAACACCTACGAGCAGTACTTC.

J is TRBJ2-1 and V is TRBV5-6; unclear D gene. The germline V gene encodes CDR1 SGHDT and CDR2 YYEEEE. The length of the CDR3 is 13 residues. Trimming took 4 bases from V and 4 from J, leaving 9 bases between them. CDR3 in amino acids: CASSRYKYNEQFF. As DNA, the CDR3 is TGTGCCAGCAGCAGATACAAATACAATGAGCAGTTCTTC.

The V and J genes are TRBV25-1 and TRBJ2-1; D gene uncertain. Per the germline V gene, CDR1 is MGHDK and CDR2 is SYGVNS. V was pared by 3 bases and J by 0 bases, with 12 bases between. CDR3 length: 16 residues. CDR3: CASSDDRASSYNEQFF. CDR3 nucleotides: TGTGCCAGCAGTGACGACCGGGCGAGCTCCTACAATGAGCAGTTCTTC.

J is TRBJ2-3 and V is TRBV19; no firm D call. Germline V CDR1 and CDR2: LNHDA, SQIVND (reference sequence). Trimming took off 5 bases at V and 6 bases at J, with 12 bases between the two ends. The CDR3 sequence is 13 residues long. CDR3 nucleotides: TGTGCCAGTAGTGCCTGGACCCGTGATACGCAGTATTTT. Translated, it gives CASSAWTRDTQYF.

The chain employs TRBV18 and TRBJ1-5; D gene uncertain. This CDR3 is built from 16 residues. Trimming left V 6 bases short and J 0 bases short, with 15 bases between. Per germline, CDR1 KGHSH and CDR2 LQKENI. The CDR3: CASSPGLGHSNQPQHF. In DNA, the CDR3 is TGTGCCAGCTCCCCAGGTCTCGGTCATAGCAATCAGCCCCAGCATTTT.

CDR3 in amino acids: CASSYGTITVNTEAFF. CDR3 bases: TGTGCCAGCAGTTACGGGACAATAACTGTGAACACTGAAGCTTTCTTT. This chain links TRBV6-6 with TRBJ1-1, with D perhaps matching TRBD1 (6 bases). The CDR3 extends over 16 amino acids. V was cut by 2 bases and J by 0 bases, with 13 bases left in between. Germline V gene data show CDR1 as MNHNY and CDR2 as SVGAGI (reference sequence).